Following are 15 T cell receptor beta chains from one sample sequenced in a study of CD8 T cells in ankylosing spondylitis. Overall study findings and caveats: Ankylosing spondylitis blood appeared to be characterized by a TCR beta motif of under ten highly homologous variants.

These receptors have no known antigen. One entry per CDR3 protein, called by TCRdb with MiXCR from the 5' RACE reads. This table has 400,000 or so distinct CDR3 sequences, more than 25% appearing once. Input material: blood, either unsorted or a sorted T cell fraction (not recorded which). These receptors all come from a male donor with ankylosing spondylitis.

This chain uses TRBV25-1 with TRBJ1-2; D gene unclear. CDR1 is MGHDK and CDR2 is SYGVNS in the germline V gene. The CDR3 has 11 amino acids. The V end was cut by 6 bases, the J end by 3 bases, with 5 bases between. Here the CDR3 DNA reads TGTGCCAGCAGCGGAGACTATGGCTACACCTTC. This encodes CASSGDYGYTF.

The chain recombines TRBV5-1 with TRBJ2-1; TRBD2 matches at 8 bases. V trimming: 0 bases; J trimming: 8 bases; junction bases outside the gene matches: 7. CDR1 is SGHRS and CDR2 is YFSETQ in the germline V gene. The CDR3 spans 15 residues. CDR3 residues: CASSLGGSGTDEQFF. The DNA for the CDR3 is TGCGCCAGCAGCTTGGGTGGTAGCGGGACCGATGAGCAGTTCTTC.

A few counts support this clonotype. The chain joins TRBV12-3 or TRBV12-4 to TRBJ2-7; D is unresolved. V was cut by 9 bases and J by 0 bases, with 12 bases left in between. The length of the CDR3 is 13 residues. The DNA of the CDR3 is TGTGCCAGATACGGATCCAGCTCCTACGAGCAGTACGTC. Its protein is CARYGSSSYEQYV.

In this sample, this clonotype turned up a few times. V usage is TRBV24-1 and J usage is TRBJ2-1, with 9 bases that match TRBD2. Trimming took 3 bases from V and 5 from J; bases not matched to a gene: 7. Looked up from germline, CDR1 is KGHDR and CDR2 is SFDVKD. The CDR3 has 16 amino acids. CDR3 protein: CATSDLTSGPNNEQFF. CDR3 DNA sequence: TGTGCCACCAGTGATCTCACTAGCGGGCCAAACAATGAGCAGTTCTTC.

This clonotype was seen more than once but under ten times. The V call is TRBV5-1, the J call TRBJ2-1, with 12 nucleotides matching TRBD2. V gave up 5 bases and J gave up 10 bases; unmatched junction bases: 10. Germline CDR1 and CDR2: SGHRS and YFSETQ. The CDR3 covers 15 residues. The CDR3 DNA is TGCGCCAGCAGTTCCCGGACTAGCGGGATAAGGGAGCAGTTCTTC. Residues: CASSSRTSGIREQFF.

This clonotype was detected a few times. As DNA, the CDR3 is TGCAGTGCTAGAGCTCTCGGGACATACCAAGAGACCCAGTACTTC. It specifies CSARALGTYQETQYF. This sequence joins TRBV20-1 and TRBJ2-5, with a possible D match to TRBD1 (6 bases). Germline V lookup: CDR1 DFQATT, CDR2 SNEGSKA (reference sequence). Trimming left V 1 base short and J 0 bases short, with 12 bases between. This CDR3 has 15 residues.

CDR3 protein: CSASGTVQETQYF. The CDR3 coding sequence is TGCAGTGCTTCCGGGACAGTCCAAGAGACCCAGTACTTC. This chain connects TRBV20-1 to TRBJ2-5, with 7 bases fitting TRBD1. The CDR3 contains 13 residues. J gave up 1 base and V 5 bases, and 4 bases lay outside the gene matches. The germline V gene encodes CDR1 DFQATT and CDR2 SNEGSKA (reference sequence).

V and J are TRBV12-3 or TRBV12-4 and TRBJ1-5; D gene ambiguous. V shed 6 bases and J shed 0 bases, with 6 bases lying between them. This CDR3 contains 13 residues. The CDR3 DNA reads TGTGCCAGCAGCCGCTATAGCAATCAGCCCCAGCATTTT. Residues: CASSRYSNQPQHF.

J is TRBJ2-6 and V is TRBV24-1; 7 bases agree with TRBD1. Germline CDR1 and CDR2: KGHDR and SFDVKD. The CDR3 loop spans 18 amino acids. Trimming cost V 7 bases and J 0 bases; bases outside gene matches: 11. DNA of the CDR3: TGTGCCACCAGAGTCCTAATTCAGGGGGACTCTGGGGCCAACGTCCTGACTTTC. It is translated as CATRVLIQGDSGANVLTF.

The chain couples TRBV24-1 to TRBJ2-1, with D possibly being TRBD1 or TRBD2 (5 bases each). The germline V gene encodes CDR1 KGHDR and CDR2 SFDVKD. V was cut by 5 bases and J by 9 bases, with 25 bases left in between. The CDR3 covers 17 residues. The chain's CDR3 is CATSAGVGTDPSGEQFF. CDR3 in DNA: TGTGCCACCAGTGCCGGAGTAGGGACGGACCCCTCAGGTGAGCAGTTCTTC.

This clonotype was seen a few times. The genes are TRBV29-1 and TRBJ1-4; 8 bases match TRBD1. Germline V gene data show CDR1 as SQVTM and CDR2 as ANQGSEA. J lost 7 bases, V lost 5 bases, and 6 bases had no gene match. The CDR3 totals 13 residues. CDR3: CSVLRGQGEKLFF. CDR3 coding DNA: TGCAGCGTTCTCAGGGGGCAGGGTGAAAAACTGTTTTTT.

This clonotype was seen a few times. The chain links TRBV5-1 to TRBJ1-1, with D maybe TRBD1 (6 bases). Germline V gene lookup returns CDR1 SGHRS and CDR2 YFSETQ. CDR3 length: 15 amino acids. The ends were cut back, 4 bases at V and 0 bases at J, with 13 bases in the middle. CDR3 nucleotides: TGCGCCAGCAGCCTCCTGGACAGACTGAACACTGAAGCTTTCTTT. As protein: CASSLLDRLNTEAFF. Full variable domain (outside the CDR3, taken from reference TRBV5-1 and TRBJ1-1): KAGVTQTPRYLIKTRGQQVTLSCSPISGHRSVSWYQQTPGQGLQFLFEYFSETQRNKGNFPGRFSGRQFSNSRSEMNVSTLELGDSALYLCASSLLDRLNTEAFFGQGTRLTVV.

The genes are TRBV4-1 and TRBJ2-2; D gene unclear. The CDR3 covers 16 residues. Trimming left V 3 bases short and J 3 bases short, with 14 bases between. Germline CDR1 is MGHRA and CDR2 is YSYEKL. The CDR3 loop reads CASSHPSGMDTGELFF. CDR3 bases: TGCGCCAGCAGCCACCCCTCTGGGATGGACACCGGGGAGCTGTTTTTT.

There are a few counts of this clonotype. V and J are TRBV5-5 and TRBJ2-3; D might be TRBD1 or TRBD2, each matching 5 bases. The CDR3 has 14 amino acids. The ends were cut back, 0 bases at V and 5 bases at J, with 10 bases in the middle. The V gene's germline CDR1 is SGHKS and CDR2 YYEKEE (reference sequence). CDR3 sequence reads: CASSLVRGGDTQYF. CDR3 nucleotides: TGTGCCAGCAGCTTGGTACGGGGCGGAGATACGCAGTATTTT.

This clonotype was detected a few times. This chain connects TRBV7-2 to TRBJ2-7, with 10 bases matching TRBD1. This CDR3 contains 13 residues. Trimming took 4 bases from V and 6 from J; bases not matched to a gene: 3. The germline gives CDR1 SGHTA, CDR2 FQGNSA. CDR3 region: CASSSGTGAEQYV. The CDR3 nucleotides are TGTGCCAGCAGCTCCGGGACAGGGGCCGAGCAGTACGTC.